Presented here are 5 T cell receptor beta chains from one specimen sequenced in a study of OX40 agonist ivuxolimab in advanced cancers. Data came from immunoSEQ multiplex PCR; TCRdb stores just in-frame clones and leaves some out. The top ten hold around 20% of the sample, which has roughly 36,000 clones, 80% to 85% seen once. This sample comprised CD4+ or CD8+ T cells sorted from blood, obtained in a trial of the OX40 agonist ivuxolimab. These TCRs come from an adult with an advanced solid tumor such as melanoma, head and neck, liver or kidney cancer.

The rearrangement uses TRBV4-1 and TRBJ1-1, with TRBD1 as a possible D gene (6 bases). The CDR3 totals 13 residues. V gave up 2 bases and J gave up 6 bases, with 10 bases separating them. The germline V gene encodes CDR1 MGHRA and CDR2 YSYEKL. The CDR3 DNA is TGCGCCAGCAGCCAATATAAGGGGGCTGAAGCTTTCTTT. It specifies CASSQYKGAEAFF.

J is TRBJ1-1 and V is TRBV7-3; 9 bases map to TRBD1. CDR1 and CDR2 from the germline V gene are SGHTA and FQGTGA. V lost 5 bases, J lost 5 bases, and 3 bases stayed unmatched. The CDR3 is made up of 13 amino acids. CDR3 DNA sequence: TGTGCCAGCAGCCTGGACAGGGGAACTGAAGCTTTCTTT. Encoded protein: CASSLDRGTEAFF.

This chain links TRBV25-1 with TRBJ1-5; the D gene is possibly TRBD1 (6 bases). V shed 7 bases and J shed 2 bases, with 21 bases lying between them. CDR3 length: 17 amino acids. Germline V gives CDR1 MGHDK, CDR2 SYGVNS. The CDR3 DNA reads TGTGCCAGCACCATAGACCCAGGGGCTTACCGCAATCAGCCCCAGCATTTT. Its translation: CASTIDPGAYRNQPQHF.

The rearrangement uses TRBV2 and TRBJ2-1; 10 bases are shared with TRBD2. Germline assignment: CDR1 SNHLY and CDR2 FYNNEI. After removal of 7 bases from V and 9 bases from J, the junction contained 6 bases not matched to a gene. The CDR3 loop spans 13 amino acids. CDR3 protein: CASTSGGASEQFF. Here the CDR3 DNA reads TGTGCCAGCACCAGCGGGGGGGCAAGTGAGCAGTTCTTC.

V gene TRBV18 combines with J gene TRBJ1-4; 7 positions match TRBD1. V shed 4 bases, J shed 0 bases, and the junction held 5 bases outside the gene matches. CDR3 size: 16 residues. Germline CDR1 reads KGHSH; CDR2 reads LQKENI. The CDR3 DNA sequence: TGTGCCAGCTCACTCAGGGGGGGCGCAACTAATGAAAAACTGTTTTTT. This translates into CASSLRGGATNEKLFF.